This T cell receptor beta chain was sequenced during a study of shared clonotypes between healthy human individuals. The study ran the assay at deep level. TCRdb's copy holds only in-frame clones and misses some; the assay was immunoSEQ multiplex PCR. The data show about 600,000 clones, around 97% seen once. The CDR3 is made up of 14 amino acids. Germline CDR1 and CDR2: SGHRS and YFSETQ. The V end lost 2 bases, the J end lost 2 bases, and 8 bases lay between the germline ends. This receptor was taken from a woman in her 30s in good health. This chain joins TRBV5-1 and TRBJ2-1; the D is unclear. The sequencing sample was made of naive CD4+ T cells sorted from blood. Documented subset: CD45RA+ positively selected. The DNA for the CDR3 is TGCGCCAGCAGCTTCGACAAGCCCTACAATGAGCAGTTCTTC. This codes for CASSFDKPYNEQFF.